Each of the 30 T cell receptor beta chains below was sequenced from the same sample in a study of shared clonotypes between healthy human individuals. The method was immunoSEQ multiplex PCR; TCRdb's version includes in-frame clones alone and lacks a portion of them. This sample carries more than 600,000 clones, approximately 90% of them seen once, and the ten largest clones take about a quarter. The naive CD8 subset, CD45RO-negative cells positively selected for CCR7, excluded terminally differentiated effector memory CD45RA+ cells. The sequenced sample consisted of naive CD8+ T cells sorted from blood. These receptors were obtained from a man aged 25-45 years in good health.

The J gene is TRBJ2-1, the V gene TRBV27; no clear D. Germline V CDR1 and CDR2: MNHEY, SMNVEV (reference sequence). The CDR3 totals 14 residues. Trimming pared 6 bases from V and 2 bases from J, leaving 11 bases between. The CDR3 DNA reads TGTGCCAGCAGGGTAATAGCAGCCTACAATGAGCAGTTCTTC. The encoded protein is CASRVIAAYNEQFF.

The gene calls are TRBV27 and TRBJ2-7, with D maybe TRBD2 (5 bases). The germline V and J ends were trimmed by 3 bases and 3 bases, with 15 bases remaining between them. Germline CDR1 and CDR2: MNHEY and SMNVEV (reference sequence). This CDR3 has 15 residues. CDR3 residues: CASSLFRELGYEQYF. The CDR3 region has the DNA TGTGCCAGCAGTTTGTTCCGGGAACTAGGCTACGAGCAGTACTTC.

V usage is TRBV11-2 and J usage is TRBJ1-2; 7 nucleotides line up with TRBD1. The CDR3 length is 14 residues. V was pared by 2 bases and J by 10 bases, with 10 bases of the junction left unmatched. Germline CDR1 reads SGHAT; CDR2 reads FQNNGV. The CDR3 reads CASSLLGGQDPYTF. CDR3 in DNA: TGTGCCAGCAGCTTATTAGGGGGCCAAGACCCCTACACCTTC. Full variable domain (missing parts from reference TRBV11-2 and TRBJ1-2): EAGVAQSPRYKIIEKRQSVAFWCNPISGHATLYWYQQILGQGPKLLIQFQNNGVVDDSQLPKDRFSAERLKGVDSTLKIQPAKLEDSAVYLCASSLLGGQDPYTFGSGTRLTVV.

The genes are TRBV4-3 and TRBJ1-1; D possibly corresponds to TRBD1 (5 bases). The V and J ends lost 1 base and 4 bases respectively, with 10 bases between them. Germline CDR1 and CDR2: LGHNA and YSLEER. The CDR3 consists of 14 residues. For the CDR3, the DNA is TGCGCCAGCAGCCAAGTGGCGGGGGGCACTGAAGCTTTCTTT. Protein sequence: CASSQVAGGTEAFF.

J is TRBJ2-7 and V is TRBV6-5, with 8 bases matching TRBD1. Per germline, CDR1 MNHEY and CDR2 SVGAGI. The CDR3 is 16 residues long. J lost 3 bases, V lost 4 bases, and 11 bases had no gene match. In DNA form, the CDR3 reads TGTGCCAGCAGTTCCGAGGGACAGGAACTACTCTACGAGCAGTACTTC. Its protein product is CASSSEGQELLYEQYF.

The V and J genes are TRBV4-1 and TRBJ2-1; 10 bases align to TRBD1. With V trimmed by 5 bases and J by 4 bases, 8 bases remained unmatched. Germline CDR1 reads MGHRA; CDR2 reads YSYEKL. The length of the CDR3 is 16 residues. The CDR3 protein is CASSEKDRGGYNEQFF. The CDR3 DNA reads as TGCGCCAGCAGCGAGAAGGACAGGGGGGGTTACAATGAGCAGTTCTTC.

This chain uses TRBV28 with TRBJ1-5; TRBD1 is a possible D gene (5 bases). There are 15 residues in the CDR3. Germline assignment: CDR1 MDHEN and CDR2 SYDVKM. With 7 bases removed from V and 6 bases from J, the gap between germline ends came to 19 bases. This CDR3 reads CASTQGRTKLQPQHF. DNA for the CDR3: TGTGCCAGCACTCAGGGACGCACAAAGCTTCAGCCCCAGCATTTT.

This chain uses TRBV18 with TRBJ2-5, with D unclear. The CDR3 covers 15 residues. V lost 0 bases and J lost 1, with 9 bases in between. CDR1 and CDR2 from the germline V gene are KGHSH and LQKENI. CDR3 loop: CASSPPAISQETQYF. The CDR3 DNA sequence: TGTGCCAGCTCACCACCGGCTATTAGCCAAGAGACCCAGTACTTC.

The rearrangement joins TRBV11-3 to TRBJ1-1; D remains ambiguous. The CDR3 is 16 amino acids. Germline V lookup: CDR1 SGHNT, CDR2 YENEEA. Trimming stripped 4 bases from V and 1 base from J, with 16 bases between. CDR3 sequence: CASSSTEEGSNTEAFF. DNA for the CDR3: TGTGCCAGCAGCTCCACTGAGGAAGGGTCGAACACTGAAGCTTTCTTT.

CDR3 in amino acids: CASRGSLNTEAFF. CDR3 bases: TGTGCCAGCAGGGGCTCACTGAACACTGAAGCTTTCTTT. The chain couples TRBV9 to TRBJ1-1; D is undetermined. Trimming stripped 5 bases from V and 0 bases from J, with 8 bases between. CDR1 and CDR2 from the germline V gene are SGDLS and YYNGEE. The CDR3 covers 13 residues.

The J gene is TRBJ2-3, the V gene TRBV5-6; TRBD1 matches at 9 bases. This CDR3 comprises 15 residues. After removal of 2 bases from V and 9 bases from J, the junction contained 10 bases not matched to a gene. Germline lookup yields CDR1 SGHDT and CDR2 YYEEEE. DNA for the CDR3: TGTGCCAGCAGCTTTATGACAGGGGGTATCCGCACGCAGTATTTT. Translated, it gives CASSFMTGGIRTQYF.

The V and J genes are TRBV6-6 and TRBJ1-1; D possibly corresponds to TRBD1 (6 bases). The CDR3 sequence is 14 residues long. CDR1 and CDR2 from the germline V gene are MNHNY and SVGAGI (reference sequence). V shed 2 bases and J shed 2 bases, with 9 bases lying between them. In nucleotides, the CDR3 is TGTGCCAGCAGTTACACACAGGGAAACACTGAAGCTTTCTTT. Protein sequence: CASSYTQGNTEAFF.

A remark on this clone: Other DNA sequences of this sample code for an identical CDR3. CDR3 DNA sequence: TGTGCCAGCAGCGTAGGGGGGTCGAACACCGGGGAGCTGTTTTTT. This sequence encodes CASSVGGSNTGELFF. The chain recombines TRBV9 with TRBJ2-2; D possibly uses TRBD1 or TRBD2 (5 bases each). The germline CDR1 and CDR2 sequences are SGDLS and YYNGEE. The CDR3 contains 15 residues. Trimming stripped 0 bases from V and 0 bases from J, with 6 bases between.

The gene calls are TRBV2 and TRBJ1-2, with D possibly TRBD1 on 5 matching bases. The CDR3 sequence is 13 residues long. Per the germline V gene, CDR1 is SNHLY and CDR2 is FYNNEI. CDR3 nucleotides: TGTACCCTAAGGGGTGAACTCTCGGGTGGCTACACCTTC. Its protein product is CTLRGELSGGYTF.

The rearrangement links TRBV10-3 to TRBJ1-1; weak D call: TRBD1 (6 bases). This CDR3 has 14 amino acids. Germline V gene data show CDR1 as ENHRY and CDR2 as SYGVKD. V lost 7 bases, J lost 5 bases, and 17 bases lay in between. The CDR3 is CAITEGYGTTEAFF. CDR3 coding DNA: TGTGCCATCACCGAGGGTTATGGGACAACTGAAGCTTTCTTT.

This chain uses TRBV7-3 with TRBJ2-3; TRBD2 agrees at 8 bases. CDR3 length: 13 residues. CDR1 and CDR2 (germline): SGHTA, FQGTGA. Trimming cost V 5 bases and J 5 bases; bases outside gene matches: 3. The CDR3 DNA follows: TGTGCCAGCAGCCCACTAGCGGTAGATACGCAGTATTTT. Amino acids: CASSPLAVDTQYF.

The chain uses TRBV7-9 and TRBJ1-4; no clear D gene. Per germline, CDR1 SEHNR and CDR2 FQNEAQ (reference sequence). The germline V and J ends were trimmed by 1 base and 6 bases, with 3 bases remaining between them. This CDR3 comprises 12 residues. CDR3 DNA: TGTGCCAGCAGCTTAGAAGATGAAAAACTGTTTTTT. Amino acids: CASSLEDEKLFF. The full variable domain, with the rest looked up from reference TRBV7-9 and TRBJ1-4, is DTGVSQNPRHKITKRGQNVTFRCDPISEHNRLYWYRQTLGQGPEFLTYFQNEAQLEKSRLLSDRFSAERPKGSFSTLEIQRTEQGDSAMYLCASSLEDEKLFFGSGTQLSVL.

This clone has a single count. The DNA of the CDR3 is TGTGCCAGCACCCAAAAGGGACAGGGGTATGGCTACACCTTC. Its translation is CASTQKGQGYGYTF. The chain links TRBV6-1 to TRBJ1-2; 10 positions match TRBD1. The germline CDR1 and CDR2 sequences are MNHNS and SASEGT. This CDR3 region has 14 residues. Trimming at V came to 7 bases and at J to 5 bases, leaving 7 bases not matched to a gene.

In DNA form, the CDR3 reads TGTGCCAGCAATGGCGGGACAGAAGAATTATATGGCTACACCTTC. Its protein product is CASNGGTEELYGYTF. V and J are TRBV2 and TRBJ1-2; TRBD1 matches 7 bases. The V gene's germline CDR1 is SNHLY and CDR2 FYNNEI. J lost 5 bases, V lost 7 bases, and 13 bases had no gene match. This CDR3 contains 15 residues.

The CDR3 nucleotides are TGTGCCAGCAAGGTAGAACTGAGTCTAGAGGAGCAGTACTTC. This sequence encodes CASKVELSLEEQYF. The chain is built from TRBV27 and TRBJ2-7; no reliable D call. CDR1 is MNHEY, CDR2 SMNVEV, per germline (reference sequence). With 7 bases removed from V and 7 bases from J, the gap between germline ends came to 20 bases. The CDR3 length is 14 residues.

The chain couples TRBV2 to TRBJ1-3, with a weak D call TRBD1 (6 bases). The germline V and J ends were trimmed by 3 bases and 7 bases, with 13 bases remaining between them. Germline V gene sequence: CDR1 SNHLY, CDR2 FYNNEI. This CDR3 has 14 residues. The CDR3 coding sequence is TGTGCCAGCAGTGATGAGGGGGGTAGGAACACCATATATTTT. Translated: CASSDEGGRNTIYF.

The J gene is TRBJ2-7, the V gene TRBV28; possibly TRBD1 for D (6 bases). V was cut by 6 bases and J by 6 bases, with 12 bases left in between. The CDR3 is made up of 12 amino acids. Germline values: CDR1 MDHEN, CDR2 SYDVKM. The CDR3 here is CASRTGFLEQYF. CDR3 coding DNA: TGTGCCAGCAGAACAGGGTTCCTCGAGCAGTACTTC.

V gene TRBV2 combines with J gene TRBJ2-4; 8 bases match TRBD1. This CDR3 is built from 16 residues. Germline loops: CDR1 SNHLY, CDR2 FYNNEI. V gave up 4 bases and J gave up 0 bases; unmatched junction bases: 5. The chain's CDR3 is CASSAGGRVAKNIQYF. The CDR3 bases are TGTGCCAGCAGTGCAGGGGGCAGAGTAGCCAAAAACATTCAGTACTTC.

The chain has TRBV6-1 and TRBJ2-5; a weak D match, TRBD2 (5 bases). Germline V lookup: CDR1 MNHNS, CDR2 SASEGT. V lost 0 bases and J 2 bases, leaving 16 bases between the germline ends. This CDR3 has 17 amino acids. CDR3 nucleotide sequence: TGTGCCAGCAGTGAAGCTCGGCCGGGAACCACACAAGAGACCCAGTACTTC. The encoded protein is CASSEARPGTTQETQYF.

The CDR3 sequence: CASSPPSWPREQYF. DNA of the CDR3: TGTGCCAGCAGTCCCCCTTCCTGGCCGCGGGAGCAGTACTTC. The chain combines TRBV27 with TRBJ2-7, with D unresolved. Germline V gene sequence: CDR1 MNHEY, CDR2 SMNVEV (reference sequence). Trimming took off 5 bases at V and 7 bases at J, with 18 bases between the two ends. The CDR3 loop spans 14 amino acids.

Written as DNA, the CDR3 is TGTGCCAGCAGCCAAGAGGAACAGCTCGCCGGGGAGCTGTTTTTT. Protein product: CASSQEEQLAGELFF. This chain links TRBV14 with TRBJ2-2; the D is unclear. Trimming stripped 0 bases from V and 6 bases from J, with 11 bases between. The CDR3 spans 15 residues. CDR1 is SGHDN and CDR2 is FVKESK in the germline V gene.

V usage is TRBV4-1 and J usage is TRBJ2-7; TRBD2 aligns across 10 bases. The CDR3 loop spans 19 amino acids. V trimming: 0 bases; J trimming: 2 bases; junction bases outside the gene matches: 13. Germline V gene data show CDR1 as MGHRA and CDR2 as YSYEKL. CDR3 sequence (DNA): TGCGCCAGCAGCCAAGATGCGACTAGCGGGTCTGTGAAAGCCTACGAGCAGTACTTC. Translated, it gives CASSQDATSGSVKAYEQYF.

The chain couples TRBV5-1 to TRBJ2-5; possible D gene TRBD1, 5 bases. The germline V gene has CDR1 SGHRS and CDR2 YFSETQ. Trimming left V 0 bases short and J 4 bases short, with 13 bases between. This CDR3 region has 15 residues. The CDR3 is CASSLEGWGGETQYF. As DNA, the CDR3 is TGCGCCAGCAGCTTGGAGGGGTGGGGTGGAGAGACCCAGTACTTC.

This chain uses TRBV5-1 with TRBJ2-7; D is possibly TRBD1 (6 bases). Germline lookup yields CDR1 SGHRS and CDR2 YFSETQ. The ends were cut back, 7 bases at V and 2 bases at J, with 13 bases in the middle. CDR3 length: 13 amino acids. The CDR3 loop is CASATAGAYEQYF. DNA of the CDR3: TGCGCCAGCGCGACAGCAGGGGCCTACGAGCAGTACTTC.

The chain links TRBV27 to TRBJ2-7, with D perhaps being TRBD1 or TRBD2 (5 bases each). V lost 5 bases to trimming and J lost 0 bases, with 17 bases between them. Germline CDR1 MNHEY, CDR2 SMNVEV (reference sequence). The CDR3 runs to 16 residues. For the CDR3, the DNA is TGTGCCAGCAGTCTATTAGCCGGGACGGACTCCTACGAGCAGTACTTC. This codes for CASSLLAGTDSYEQYF.